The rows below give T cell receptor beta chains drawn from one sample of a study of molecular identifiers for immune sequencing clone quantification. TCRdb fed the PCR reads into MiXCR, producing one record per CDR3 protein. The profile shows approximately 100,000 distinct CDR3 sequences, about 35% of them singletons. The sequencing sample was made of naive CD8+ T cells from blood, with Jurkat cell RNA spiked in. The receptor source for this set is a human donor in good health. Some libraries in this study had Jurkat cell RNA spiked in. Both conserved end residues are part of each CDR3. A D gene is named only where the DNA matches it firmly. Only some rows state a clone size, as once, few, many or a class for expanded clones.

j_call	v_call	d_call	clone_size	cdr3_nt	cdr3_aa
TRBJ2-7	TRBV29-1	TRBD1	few	TGCAGCGTCGAGGGACAGGCTAACTCCTACGAGCAGTACTTC	CSVEGQANSYEQYF
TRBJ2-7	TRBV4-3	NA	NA	TGCGCCAGCAGCCAAGATCGTGCTGGCGTCTCCTACGAGCAGTACTTC	CASSQDRAGVSYEQYF
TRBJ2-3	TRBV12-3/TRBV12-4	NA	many	TGTGCCAGCAGTCCCACTAGTTCCGCCCCCCCAGATACGCAGTATTTT	CASSPTSSAPPDTQYF
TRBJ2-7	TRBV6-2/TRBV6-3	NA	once	TGTGCCAGCAGTTACTTGGGGATACACGAGCAGTACTTC	CASSYLGIHEQYF
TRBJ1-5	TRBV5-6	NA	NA	TGTGCCAGCTGCTTGGCGGGGGCCCGACAGCCCCAGCATTTT	CASCLAGARQPQHF
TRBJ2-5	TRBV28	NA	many	TGTGCCAGCAGCCCCCGACAGACGGAGACCCAGTACTTC	CASSPRQTETQYF
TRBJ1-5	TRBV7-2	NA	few	TGTGCCAGCAGCTTTTGGGCTGATAGCAATCAGCCCCAGCATTTT	CASSFWADSNQPQHF
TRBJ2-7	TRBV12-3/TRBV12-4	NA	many	TGTGCCACCTGGGACGGGGCAGGTGACGAGCAGTACTTC	CATWDGAGDEQYF
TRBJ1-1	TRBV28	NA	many	TGTGCCAGCAGTACGACGACAGATGAAGCTTTCTTT	CASSTTTDEAFF
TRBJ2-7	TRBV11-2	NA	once	TGTGCCAGCAGCTTACTGGGCGGCGCCTACGAGCAGTACTTC	CASSLLGGAYEQYF
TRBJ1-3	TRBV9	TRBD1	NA	TGTGCCAGCAGCGCAGGGGGCGCGGGAAACACCATATATTTT	CASSAGGAGNTIYF
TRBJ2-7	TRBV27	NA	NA	TGTGCCAGTGCCGGTGGCACGGTGGACTACGAGCAGTACTTC	CASAGGTVDYEQYF
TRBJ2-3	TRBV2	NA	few	TGTGCCAGCAGCAACGCCTTTGCTAGTGCAAGAACAGATACGCAGTATTTT	CASSNAFASARTDTQYF
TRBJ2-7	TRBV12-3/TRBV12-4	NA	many	TGTGCCAGCAGTTTTCGGGGGACTGGCTACGAGCAGTACTTC	CASSFRGTGYEQYF
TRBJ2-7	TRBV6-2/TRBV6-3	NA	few	TGTGCCAGCAGTCCGAGGTCCTACGAGCAGTACTTC	CASSPRSYEQYF
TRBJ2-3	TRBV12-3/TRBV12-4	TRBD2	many	TGTGCCAGCAGTTGGGCGGGAGAGAATACGCAGTATTTT	CASSWAGENTQYF
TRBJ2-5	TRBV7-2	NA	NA	TGTGCCAGCAGCTTAGTGGCAGCTCCAAAAGAGACCCAGTACTTC	CASSLVAAPKETQYF
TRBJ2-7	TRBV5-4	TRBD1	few	TGTGCCAGCAGCACCCGGGACAGCTACTACGAGCAGTACTTC	CASSTRDSYYEQYF
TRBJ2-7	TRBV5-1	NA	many	TGTGCCAGCAGCTTGGCCGGGAACGAGCAGTACTTC	CASSLAGNEQYF
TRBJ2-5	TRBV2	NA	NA	TGTGTCAGCTGTGACAGCCATGAGACCCAGTACTTC	CVSCDSHETQYF
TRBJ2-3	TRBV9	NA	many	TGTGCCAGCAGCAGCCCACGAGACACAGATACGCAGTATTTT	CASSSPRDTDTQYF
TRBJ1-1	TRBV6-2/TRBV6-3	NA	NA	TGTGCCAGCGGACGGTTGAACACTGAAGCTTTCTTT	CASGRLNTEAFF
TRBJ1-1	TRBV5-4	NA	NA	TGTGCCAGCAGCTTGGACGGGGCCACTGAAGCTTTCTTT	CASSLDGATEAFF
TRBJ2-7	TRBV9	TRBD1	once	TGTGCCAGCAGCCCCTGGACAGGGTATTCATACGAGCAGTACTTC	CASSPWTGYSYEQYF
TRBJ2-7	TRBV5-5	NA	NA	TGTGCCAGCAGCTTGGAGGGATTAAACTACGAGCAGTACTTC	CASSLEGLNYEQYF
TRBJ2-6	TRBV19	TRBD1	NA	TGTGCCACATCCATCCGGGACAGGGGGGTATCTGGGGCCAACGTCCTGACTTTC	CATSIRDRGVSGANVLTF
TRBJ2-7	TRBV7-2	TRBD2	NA	TGTGCCAGCAGCTTACATCTAGCGGGAGATGAGCAGTACTTC	CASSLHLAGDEQYF
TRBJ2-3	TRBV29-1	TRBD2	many	TGCAGCGTTGAAGATCCCTACGGACTAGCGCTAAGCACAGATACGCAGTATTTT	CSVEDPYGLALSTDTQYF
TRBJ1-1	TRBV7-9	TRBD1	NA	TGTGCCAGCAGCTTAGGAATGGGGACAGAAGCTTCCTTT	CASSLGMGTEASF
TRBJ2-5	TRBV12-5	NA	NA	TGTGCTAGTGGTTTGGGGGACTTTGAGACCCAGTACTTC	CASGLGDFETQYF
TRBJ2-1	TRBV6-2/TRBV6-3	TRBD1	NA	TGTGCCAGTCAGACAGGGTATGAGCAGTTCTTC	CASQTGYEQFF
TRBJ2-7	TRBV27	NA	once	TGTGCCAGCAGTTTCACCGCCCGCCGCGACGAGCAGTACTTC	CASSFTARRDEQYF
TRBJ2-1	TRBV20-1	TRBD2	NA	TGCAGTGCTGGGGGACTAGCGACCTACAATGAGCAGTTCTTC	CSAGGLATYNEQFF
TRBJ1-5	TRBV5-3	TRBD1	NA	TGTGCCAGCAGCTACGGGACAGGCCACAATCAGCCCCAGCATTTT	CASSYGTGHNQPQHF
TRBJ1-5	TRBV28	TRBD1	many	TGTGCCAGCAGTAGAGACAGGGGAACGAGCGGTCAGCCCCAGCATTTT	CASSRDRGTSGQPQHF
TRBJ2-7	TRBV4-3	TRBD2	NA	TGCGCCAGCAGCCAAGAATTCAGCGGGAGCGCCTACGAGCAGTACTTC	CASSQEFSGSAYEQYF
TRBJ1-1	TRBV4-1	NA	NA	TGCGCCAGCAGCCACCCCCTGGGGGTCGCTGAAGCTTTCTTT	CASSHPLGVAEAFF
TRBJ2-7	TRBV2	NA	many	TGTGCCAGCATTGGCAGCCCCGGCTACGAGCAGTACTTC	CASIGSPGYEQYF
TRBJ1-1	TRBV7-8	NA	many	TGTGCCAGCAGCTTAGTAGGGGGGCCGACGAACACTGAAGCTTTCTTT	CASSLVGGPTNTEAFF
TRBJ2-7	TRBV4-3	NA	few	TGCGCCAGCAGCCAAGTATGGAAACTCGACTACGAGCAGTACTTC	CASSQVWKLDYEQYF
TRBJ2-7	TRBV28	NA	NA	TGTGCCAGCATCTCCTTCGGGGCGGACGAGCAGTACTTC	CASISFGADEQYF
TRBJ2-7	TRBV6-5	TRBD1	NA	TGTGCCAGCAGTTACGGTGCGCTACAGGGGTTCCACGAGCAGTACTTC	CASSYGALQGFHEQYF
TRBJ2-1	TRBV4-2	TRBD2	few	TGTGCCAGCAGCCAAGACGGGCGACTAGCGGGCTACAATGAGCAGTTCTTC	CASSQDGRLAGYNEQFF
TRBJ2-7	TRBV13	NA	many	TGTGCCAGCAGTCCAGGGTCTTCCTACGAGCAGTACTTC	CASSPGSSYEQYF
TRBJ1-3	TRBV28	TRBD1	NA	TGTGCCAGCGGTTCACCCCCGACAGGGAGGGACACCATATATTTT	CASGSPPTGRDTIYF
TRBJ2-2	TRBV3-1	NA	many	TGTGCCAGTACGATGGGGGAGGACACCGGGGAGCTGTTTTTT	CASTMGEDTGELFF
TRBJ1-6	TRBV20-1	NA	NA	TGCAGTGCTAGGAGGGCGGACTATAATTCACCCCTCCACTTT	CSARRADYNSPLHF
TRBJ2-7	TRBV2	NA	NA	TGTGCCAGCAGTGATGGACAGTCCTACGAGCAGTCCTTC	CASSDGQSYEQSF
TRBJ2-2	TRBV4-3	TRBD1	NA	TGCGCCAGCAGCCAGGGTACAGGGGGCGCCGGGGAGCTGTTTTTT	CASSQGTGGAGELFF
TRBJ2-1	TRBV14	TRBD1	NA	TGTGCCAGCCAGAGATGGACAGGTTCGAATGAGCAGTTCTTC	CASQRWTGSNEQFF
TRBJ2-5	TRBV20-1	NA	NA	TGCAGTGAGAGCGTGGCGAACCAAGAGACCCAGTACTTC	CSESVANQETQYF
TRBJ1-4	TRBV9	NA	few	TGTGCCAGCAGCGTCCATCAGGGTTCAACCCTGCCAACTAATGAAAAACTGTTTTTT	CASSVHQGSTLPTNEKLFF
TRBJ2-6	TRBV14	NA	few	TGTGCCAGCAGCCAAGTATACAGGGCCAACGTCCTGACTTTC	CASSQVYRANVLTF
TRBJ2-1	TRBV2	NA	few	TGTGCCAGCAGTGATCCTAGCTCCAGCGACGATGAGCAGTTCTTC	CASSDPSSSDDEQFF
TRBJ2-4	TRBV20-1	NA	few	TGCAGTGCTAGAAGGGGAGCCAAAAACATTCAGTACTTC	CSARRGAKNIQYF
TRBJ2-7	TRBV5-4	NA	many	TGTGCCAGCAGCTTGGACCAGGGATCCTACGAGCAGTACTTC	CASSLDQGSYEQYF
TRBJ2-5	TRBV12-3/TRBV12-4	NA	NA	TGTGCCAGCAGTTTCCAAGGGACCCAGTACTTC	CASSFQGTQYF
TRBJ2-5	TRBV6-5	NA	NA	TGTGCCAGCAGTTACTCGAAGAGGCAAGAGACCCAGTGCTTC	CASSYSKRQETQCF
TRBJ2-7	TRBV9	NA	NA	TGTGCCAGCAGCACAGGACTGGGGCCCTACGAGCAGTACTTC	CASSTGLGPYEQYF